Listed below are T cell receptor beta chains from one sample, sequenced in a study of T cells in Graves' hyperthyroidism and ophthalmopathy. From the multiplex PCR reads, TCRdb called clonotypes with MiXCR, one entry per CDR3 protein. The data contain around 500,000 distinct CDR3 sequences, around 15% of them singletons. Sequencing was carried out using blood. The receptor set was obtained from a woman aged 40-49 years with Graves' hyperthyroidism. Each CDR3 is given with its conserved first and last residue. A D gene is named only where the DNA matches it firmly. Only some rows state a clone size, as once, few, many or a class for expanded clones.

D: NA; V: TRBV19; size: NA; J: TRBJ1-6; CDR3: CASSMVNSPLHF; DNA: TGTGCCAGTAGTATGGTGAATTCACCCCTCCACTTT
D: NA; V: TRBV20-1; size: NA; J: TRBJ2-5; CDR3: CSARDTSRETQYF; DNA: TGCAGTGCTAGAGACACTAGCCGAGAGACCCAGTACTTC
D: TRBD1; V: TRBV5-1; size: many; J: TRBJ1-2; CDR3: CASSIGQGYGYTF; DNA: TGCGCCAGCAGCATCGGACAGGGCTATGGCTACACCTTC
D: NA; V: TRBV7-9; size: NA; J: TRBJ2-7; CDR3: CASSLTHDYEQYF; DNA: TGTGCCAGCAGCTTAACACATGACTACGAGCAGTACTTC
D: NA; V: TRBV6-5; size: few; J: TRBJ1-2; CDR3: CASSYGMEGGYTF; DNA: TGTGCCAGCAGTTACGGAATGGAAGGTGGCTACACCTTC
D: TRBD1; V: TRBV6-1; size: many; J: TRBJ1-2; CDR3: CASSYQDRANYGYTF; DNA: TGTGCCAGCAGTTATCAGGACAGGGCGAACTATGGCTACACCTTC
D: NA; V: TRBV5-1; size: many; J: TRBJ2-3; CDR3: CASKEAHTDTQYF; DNA: TGCGCCAGTAAAGAGGCCCACACAGATACGCAGTATTTT
D: TRBD1; V: TRBV5-8; size: many; J: TRBJ2-7; CDR3: CASSCGTGYCEQYF; DNA: TGTGCCAGCAGCTGCGGGACAGGGTATTGCGAGCAGTACTTC
D: NA; V: TRBV5-1; size: many; J: TRBJ1-2; CDR3: CASSTSGTSNGYTF; DNA: TGCGCCAGCAGCACGTCCGGGACTTCGAATGGCTACACCTTC
D: NA; V: TRBV18; size: few; J: TRBJ1-4; CDR3: CASSITAASTNEKLFF; DNA: TGTGCCAGCTCTATTACCGCTGCATCAACTAATGAAAAACTGTTTTTT
D: NA; V: TRBV14; size: NA; J: TRBJ1-1; CDR3: CASSQIMNTEAFF; DNA: TGTGCCAGCAGCCAAATCATGAACACTGAAGCTTTCTTT
D: NA; V: TRBV2; size: few; J: TRBJ1-5; CDR3: CASRGHYSNQPQHF; DNA: TGTGCCAGCAGGGGTCACTATAGCAATCAGCCCCAGCATTTT
D: TRBD1; V: TRBV10-3; size: NA; J: TRBJ2-2; CDR3: CAIADRENAGELFF; DNA: TGTGCCATCGCTGACAGGGAGAATGCCGGGGAGCTGTTTTTT
D: NA; V: TRBV6-1; size: many; J: TRBJ1-2; CDR3: CASSEEAAPNYGYTF; DNA: TGTGCCAGCAGTGAAGAGGCAGCTCCTAACTATGGCTACACCTTC
D: NA; V: TRBV3-1; size: NA; J: TRBJ1-5; CDR3: CASSDQRGSNQPQHF; DNA: TGTGCCAGCAGCGACCAAAGGGGTAGCAATCAGCCCCAGCATTTT
D: TRBD2; V: TRBV2; size: many; J: TRBJ2-5; CDR3: CASSGTPGLAGGPVSETQYF; DNA: TGTGCCAGCAGTGGAACCCCGGGACTAGCGGGAGGGCCGGTTTCCGAGACCCAGTACTTC
D: TRBD1; V: TRBV28; size: many; J: TRBJ2-1; CDR3: CASSAGTGRTGGNEQFF; DNA: TGTGCCAGCAGTGCCGGGACAGGGAGAACTGGAGGCAATGAGCAGTTCTTC